A selection of T cell receptor beta chains follows, all from one sample in a study of T cells after yellow fever vaccination. TCRdb re-called the 5' RACE reads with MiXCR, one entry per CDR3 protein. The table has 300,000 or so distinct CDR3 sequences, over 10% seen once; the top ten hold 0.45% to 0.65%. Specimen: CD4+ T cells sorted from PBMCs, collected 45 days after the yellow fever booster vaccination. The receptors stem from a man aged 30 to 39 who received the YFV17D yellow fever vaccine. Both conserved end residues are part of each CDR3. A D gene is named only where the DNA matches it firmly. The size of a clone is reported for some rows only, either as once, few or many, or as a class for expanded clones.

j_call: TRBJ1-2
v_call: TRBV4-3
clone_size: .
d_call: .
cdr3_aa: CASSQAPTDGYTF
cdr3_nt: TGCGCCAGCAGCCAAGCCCCGACGGATGGCTACACCTTC

j_call: TRBJ2-1
v_call: TRBV6-2/TRBV6-3
clone_size: few
d_call: .
cdr3_aa: CASSYRQGIRNEQFF
cdr3_nt: TGTGCCAGCAGTTACCGGCAGGGAATACGGAATGAGCAGTTCTTC

j_call: TRBJ2-3
v_call: TRBV29-1
clone_size: .
d_call: .
cdr3_aa: CSVPGTYTDTQYF
cdr3_nt: TGCAGCGTCCCCGGGACTTATACAGATACGCAGTATTTT

j_call: TRBJ2-4
v_call: TRBV10-3
clone_size: .
d_call: .
cdr3_aa: CAISDLWGRENIQYF
cdr3_nt: TGTGCCATCAGTGACCTTTGGGGGAGAGAAAACATTCAGTACTTC

j_call: TRBJ2-1
v_call: TRBV5-1
clone_size: .
d_call: TRBD1
cdr3_aa: CASSPGQGVLHEQFF
cdr3_nt: TGCGCCAGCAGCCCGGGACAGGGGGTTCTCCATGAGCAGTTCTTC

j_call: TRBJ2-3
v_call: TRBV6-5
clone_size: few
d_call: .
cdr3_aa: CASSYSIGQGTDTQYF
cdr3_nt: TGTGCCAGCAGTTACTCGATAGGCCAAGGCACAGATACGCAGTATTTT

j_call: TRBJ2-3
v_call: TRBV18
clone_size: .
d_call: .
cdr3_aa: CASSPISGNGVKDTQYF
cdr3_nt: TGTGCCAGCTCACCAATCTCTGGGAATGGGGTGAAAGATACGCAGTATTTT

j_call: TRBJ2-1
v_call: TRBV7-9
clone_size: .
d_call: TRBD2
cdr3_aa: CASRPRVAGPYNEQFF
cdr3_nt: TGTGCCAGCAGACCCCGGGTAGCGGGACCTTACAATGAGCAGTTCTTC

j_call: TRBJ2-1
v_call: TRBV4-1
clone_size: .
d_call: TRBD2
cdr3_aa: CASSQDPPGLAGGRTYNEQFF
cdr3_nt: TGCGCCAGCAGCCAAGACCCCCCGGGACTAGCGGGAGGGCGGACCTACAATGAGCAGTTCTTC

j_call: TRBJ2-2
v_call: TRBV7-2
clone_size: few
d_call: .
cdr3_aa: CASSLWVNTGELFF
cdr3_nt: TGTGCCAGCAGCTTATGGGTAAACACCGGGGAGCTGTTTTTT

j_call: TRBJ2-2
v_call: TRBV14
clone_size: .
d_call: .
cdr3_aa: CASSPSELAGELFF
cdr3_nt: TGTGCCAGCAGCCCCTCGGAGCTCGCCGGGGAGCTGTTTTTT

j_call: TRBJ1-5
v_call: TRBV30
clone_size: few
d_call: .
cdr3_aa: CAWSVAQNQPQHF
cdr3_nt: TGTGCCTGGAGTGTTGCGCAAAATCAGCCCCAGCATTTT

j_call: TRBJ2-4
v_call: TRBV20-1
clone_size: many
d_call: .
cdr3_aa: CSARGTGKNIQYF
cdr3_nt: TGCAGTGCTAGGGGGACGGGCAAAAACATTCAGTACTTC

j_call: TRBJ2-5
v_call: TRBV20-1
clone_size: many
d_call: TRBD1
cdr3_aa: CSAPLGGGETQYF
cdr3_nt: TGCAGTGCCCCACTAGGGGGCGGGGAGACCCAGTACTTC

j_call: TRBJ2-7
v_call: TRBV6-5
clone_size: many
d_call: TRBD2
cdr3_aa: CASSSLAGGGHEQYF
cdr3_nt: TGTGCCAGCAGTTCGTTAGCGGGAGGCGGCCACGAGCAGTACTTC

j_call: TRBJ2-1
v_call: TRBV3-1
clone_size: .
d_call: TRBD2
cdr3_aa: CASSQGGRQFF
cdr3_nt: TGTGCCAGCAGCCAGGGAGGGCGGCAGTTCTTC

j_call: TRBJ2-1
v_call: TRBV29-1
clone_size: .
d_call: .
cdr3_aa: CSVGWGPILNQQFF
cdr3_nt: TGCAGCGTTGGCTGGGGCCCGATACTAAATCAGCAGTTCTTC

j_call: TRBJ1-3
v_call: TRBV5-6
clone_size: .
d_call: .
cdr3_aa: CASSFRGPGNTIYF
cdr3_nt: TGTGCCAGCAGCTTCAGGGGACCTGGAAACACCATATATTTT

j_call: TRBJ2-1
v_call: TRBV5-1
clone_size: few
d_call: .
cdr3_aa: CASSLNMEGAGEQFF
cdr3_nt: TGCGCCAGCAGCTTGAATATGGAGGGGGCTGGTGAGCAGTTCTTC

j_call: TRBJ2-7
v_call: TRBV7-2
clone_size: few
d_call: .
cdr3_aa: CASSSPGNGRHEQYF
cdr3_nt: TGTGCCAGCAGCTCTCCGGGTAACGGGCGCCACGAGCAGTACTTC

j_call: TRBJ2-3
v_call: TRBV7-2
clone_size: many
d_call: TRBD1
cdr3_aa: CASSIQGQGVDTQYF
cdr3_nt: TGTGCCAGCAGCATACAGGGACAGGGAGTAGATACGCAGTATTTT

j_call: TRBJ2-5
v_call: TRBV5-6
clone_size: few
d_call: TRBD1
cdr3_aa: CASSLTGAGETQYF
cdr3_nt: TGTGCCAGCAGCTTGACAGGGGCGGGAGAGACCCAGTACTTC

j_call: TRBJ2-1
v_call: TRBV7-2
clone_size: few
d_call: TRBD1
cdr3_aa: CASSLAGTGVNEQFF
cdr3_nt: TGTGCCAGCAGCTTAGCAGGGACAGGGGTCAATGAGCAGTTCTTC

j_call: TRBJ2-6
v_call: TRBV5-1
clone_size: few
d_call: TRBD2
cdr3_aa: CASSFAGGLTPGANVLTF
cdr3_nt: TGCGCCAGCAGCTTCGCGGGGGGGCTAACCCCTGGGGCCAACGTCCTGACTTTC

j_call: TRBJ2-4
v_call: TRBV2
clone_size: few
d_call: .
cdr3_aa: CASSTAPNIQYF
cdr3_nt: TGTGCCAGCAGCACGGCCCCAAACATTCAGTACTTC